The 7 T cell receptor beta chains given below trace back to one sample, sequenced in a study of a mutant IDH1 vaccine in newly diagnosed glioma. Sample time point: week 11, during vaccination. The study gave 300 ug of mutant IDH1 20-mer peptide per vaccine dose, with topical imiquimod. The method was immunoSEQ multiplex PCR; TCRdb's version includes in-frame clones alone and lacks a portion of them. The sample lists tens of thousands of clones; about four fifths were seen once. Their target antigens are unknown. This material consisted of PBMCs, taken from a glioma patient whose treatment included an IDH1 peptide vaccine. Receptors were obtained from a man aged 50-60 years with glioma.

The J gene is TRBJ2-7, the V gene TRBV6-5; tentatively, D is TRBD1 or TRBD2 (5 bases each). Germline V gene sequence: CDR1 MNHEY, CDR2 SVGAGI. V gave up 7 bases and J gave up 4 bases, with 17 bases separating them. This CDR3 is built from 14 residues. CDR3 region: CASKRGEGTYEQYF. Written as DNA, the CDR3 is TGTGCCAGCAAAAGGGGAGAGGGGACGTACGAGCAGTACTTC.

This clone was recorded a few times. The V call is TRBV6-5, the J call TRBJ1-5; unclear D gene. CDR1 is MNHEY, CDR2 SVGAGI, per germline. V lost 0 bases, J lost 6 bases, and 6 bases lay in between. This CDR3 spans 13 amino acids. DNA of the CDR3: TGTGCCAGCAGTTACTCCCCTTTTCAGCCCCAGCATTTT. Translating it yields CASSYSPFQPQHF.

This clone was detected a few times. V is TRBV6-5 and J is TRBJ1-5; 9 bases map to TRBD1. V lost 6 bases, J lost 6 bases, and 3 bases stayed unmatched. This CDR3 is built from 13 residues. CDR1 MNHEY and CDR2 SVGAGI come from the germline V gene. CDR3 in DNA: TGTGCCAGCAGGATGACAGGGGGTCAGCCCCAGCATTTT. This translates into CASRMTGGQPQHF.

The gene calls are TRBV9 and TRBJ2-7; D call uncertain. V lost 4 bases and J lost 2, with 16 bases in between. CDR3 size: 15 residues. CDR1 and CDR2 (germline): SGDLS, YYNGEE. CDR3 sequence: CASSPNPGSTYEQYF. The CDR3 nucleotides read TGTGCCAGCAGCCCTAATCCCGGGTCAACCTACGAGCAGTACTTC.

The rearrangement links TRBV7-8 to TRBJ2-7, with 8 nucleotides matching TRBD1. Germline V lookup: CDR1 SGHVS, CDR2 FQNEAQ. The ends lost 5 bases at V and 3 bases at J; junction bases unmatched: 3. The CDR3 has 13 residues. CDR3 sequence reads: CASSPGQDYEQYF. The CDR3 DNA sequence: TGTGCCAGCAGCCCGGGACAGGACTACGAGCAGTACTTC.

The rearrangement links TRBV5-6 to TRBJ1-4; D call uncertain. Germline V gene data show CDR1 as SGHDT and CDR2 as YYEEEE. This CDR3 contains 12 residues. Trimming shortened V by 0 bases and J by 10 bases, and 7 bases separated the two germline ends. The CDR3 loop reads CASSLVAGKLFF. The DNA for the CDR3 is TGTGCCAGCAGCTTGGTGGCGGGAAAACTGTTTTTT.

The CDR3 DNA reads TGTGCCTGGAGAGAAAGATATGGCTACACCTTC. Encoded protein: CAWRERYGYTF. The rearrangement uses TRBV30 and TRBJ1-2, with no clear D. Germline V gene data show CDR1 as GTSNPN and CDR2 as SVGIG (reference sequence). The V and J ends lost 3 bases and 5 bases respectively, with 7 bases between them. This CDR3 has 11 amino acids.